Below, 29 T cell receptor beta chains from the same sample are listed, as sequenced in a study of graft-versus-host responses after intestinal transplantation. The table came from immunoSEQ multiplex PCR; TCRdb's copy has only in-frame clones and leaves some out. The top ten hold approximately 6.2% of the sample, which has 8,800 or so clones, more than 30% seen once. The starting material was alloreactive CD4+ T cells from a mixed lymphocyte reaction culture, obtained before intestinal transplant. Sample subset: CFSE-low proliferating T cells sorted from roughly 6-day pre-transplant mixed lymphocyte reaction (GvH or HvG direction). These receptor sequences come from a human patient who received an intestinal transplant.

Relative to its sample, this clone is medium-sized. The chain uses TRBV9 and TRBJ2-2; a possible D gene is TRBD1 (6 bases). Trimming shortened V by 1 base and J by 5 bases, and 9 bases separated the two germline ends. This CDR3 contains 14 residues. The V gene's germline CDR1 is SGDLS and CDR2 YYNGEE. The CDR3 sequence is CASSVQGWTGELFF. CDR3 DNA sequence: TGTGCCAGCAGCGTACAGGGGTGGACCGGGGAGCTGTTTTTT.

This clone was detected only a few times. The rearrangement links TRBV21-1 to TRBJ2-1; the D call TRBD2 from the table was never checked on the DNA. TRBV21-1 is a pseudogene. CDR3 size: 13 residues. The CDR3 region is CASSRLAGYEQFF. CDR3 in DNA: TGTGCCAGCAGCAGACTAGCGGGCTATGAGCAGTTCTTC.

In its sample, this clone was seen a few times. The chain links TRBV4-2 to TRBJ2-7; 9 bases align to TRBD1. This CDR3 is 15 amino acids long. Germline CDR1 is LGHNA and CDR2 is YNFKEQ. Unmatched junction bases numbered 6, after V lost 4 bases and J lost 2 bases. The CDR3 nucleotides read TGTGCCAGCAGCCCGGGACAGGGAATCCCCTACGAGCAGTACTTC. Protein sequence: CASSPGQGIPYEQYF.

This sequence joins TRBV19 and TRBJ1-1, with D unresolved. The CDR3 extends over 13 amino acids. Trimming cost V 4 bases and J 0 bases, with 6 bases left between them. CDR1 is LNHDA and CDR2 is SQIVND in the germline V gene (reference sequence). The CDR3 DNA follows: TGTGCCAGTAGTACGAGGATGAACACTGAAGCTTTCTTT. Encoded protein: CASSTRMNTEAFF.

This clone is labeled as medium-sized. This sequence joins TRBV19 and TRBJ1-5; possibly TRBD1 for D (5 bases). This CDR3 contains 18 residues. Germline V lookup: CDR1 LNHDA, CDR2 SQIVND (reference sequence). Trimming removed 4 bases from V and 0 bases from J, with 19 bases in between. The CDR3 here is CASSNRAGWVDSNQPQHF. The CDR3 DNA follows: TGTGCCAGTAGTAATAGGGCAGGGTGGGTGGATAGCAATCAGCCCCAGCATTTT.

The chain combines TRBV6-6 with TRBJ2-1; 14 nucleotides match TRBD2. The CDR3 runs 14 residues. V shed 6 bases and J 11 bases; nucleotides not matched to a gene: 6. From germline, CDR1 is MNHNY and CDR2 SVGAGI (reference sequence). The CDR3 DNA is TGTGCCAGCAGCGGGACTAGCGGGGGAACTCAGCAGTTCTTC. As protein: CASSGTSGGTQQFF.

The chain employs TRBV5-6 and TRBJ2-5, with D perhaps matching TRBD1 (7 bases). There are 14 residues in the CDR3. Germline lookup yields CDR1 SGHDT and CDR2 YYEEEE. Deletions cut 4 bases from V and 5 bases from J, with 15 bases between. The CDR3 DNA follows: TGTGCCAGCAGCCTCACGACAGGGAGGGAGACCCAGTACTTC. Translating it yields CASSLTTGRETQYF.

Within the sample, this clone is medium-sized. The gene calls are TRBV18 and TRBJ1-5; 7 bases agree with TRBD1. The CDR3 is 14 amino acids. V shed 4 bases, J shed 2 bases, and the junction held 2 bases outside the gene matches. CDR1 and CDR2 (germline): KGHSH, LQKENI. CDR3 residues: CASSLRGGNQPQHF. The CDR3 DNA reads as TGTGCCAGCTCACTCAGGGGGGGCAATCAGCCCCAGCATTTT.

In nucleotides, the CDR3 is TGTGCCAGCAGCTTAGAAGGGTATCAGGGCGGGGGAGAGACCCAGTACTTC. Residues: CASSLEGYQGGGETQYF. V usage is TRBV11-2 and J usage is TRBJ2-5; 7 bases are a match to TRBD2. This CDR3 contains 17 residues. Per germline, CDR1 SGHAT and CDR2 FQNNGV. Losses at the gene ends were 0 bases for V and 4 bases for J; bases not matched to a gene: 11. Supplemented by reference TRBV11-2 and TRBJ2-5, the full variable domain reads EAGVAQSPRYKIIEKRQSVAFWCNPISGHATLYWYQQILGQGPKLLIQFQNNGVVDDSQLPKDRFSAERLKGVDSTLKIQPAKLEDSAVYLCASSLEGYQGGGETQYFGPGTRLLVL.

This clone was observed a single time. The chain carries TRBV9 and TRBJ2-7, with 7 bases lining up with TRBD1. The V gene's germline CDR1 is SGDLS and CDR2 YYNGEE. The V and J ends lost 3 bases and 2 bases, in that order; junction bases with no gene match: 8. This CDR3 has 15 residues. This chain's CDR3 is CASSARTGDTYEQYF. CDR3 nucleotides: TGTGCCAGCAGCGCCCGAACAGGGGATACCTACGAGCAGTACTTC.

This clone was counted a few times. The rearrangement joins TRBV2 to TRBJ1-1, with 9 bases identical to TRBD1. Losses at the gene ends were 7 bases for V and 10 bases for J; bases not matched to a gene: 19. This CDR3 region has 16 residues. Looked up from germline, CDR1 is SNHLY and CDR2 is FYNNEI. The CDR3 DNA follows: TGTGCCAGCACGAACAGGGGGCGAGGGATTCGGGAGGGAGCTTTCTTT. It translates to CASTNRGRGIREGAFF.

Written as DNA, the CDR3 is TGCGCCAGCAGCTTGGTCTGGCTAGCAGAGACCCAGTACTTC. Translation: CASSLVWLAETQYF. The chain couples TRBV5-1 to TRBJ2-5; perhaps TRBD2 as D (5 bases). The germline V gene encodes CDR1 SGHRS and CDR2 YFSETQ. Trimming left V 0 bases short and J 4 bases short, with 10 bases between. The CDR3 sequence is 14 residues long.

Sample share makes this clone medium-sized. CDR3 coding DNA: TGTGCCAGCACCCGGTGGTCCCTTCTTAACACCGGGGAGCTGTTTTTT. Protein product: CASTRWSLLNTGELFF. The chain links TRBV7-9 to TRBJ2-2; D remains ambiguous. V was cut by 7 bases and J by 2 bases, with 17 bases left in between. CDR1 and CDR2 from the germline V gene are SEHNR and FQNEAQ (reference sequence). CDR3 length: 16 residues.

This clone was counted between two and nine times. The chain links TRBV7-3 to TRBJ2-3; 7 bases match TRBD1. The CDR3 runs 14 residues. Germline trimming cut 3 bases from V and 2 bases from J; bases unmatched to any gene: 2. Germline values: CDR1 SGHTA, CDR2 FQGTGA. The CDR3 bases are TGTGCCAGCAGCTTTGACAGGGTCACAGATACGCAGTATTTT. Its translation is CASSFDRVTDTQYF.

This clone was detected only once. As DNA, the CDR3 is TGTGCCAGCAGTTACCAAGCGGGGAATTACGAGCAGTACTTC. Translation: CASSYQAGNYEQYF. The rearrangement joins TRBV28 to TRBJ2-7; TRBD2 aligns across 7 bases. Trimming at V came to 4 bases and at J to 4 bases, leaving 7 bases not matched to a gene. CDR1 is MDHEN and CDR2 is SYDVKM in the germline V gene. The CDR3 covers 14 residues.

The gene calls are TRBV19 and TRBJ2-3; TRBD2 aligns across 7 bases. Losses at the gene ends were 5 bases for V and 5 bases for J; bases not matched to a gene: 19. Germline-derived CDR1 and CDR2 are LNHDA and SQIVND (reference sequence). This CDR3 has 18 residues. The DNA for the CDR3 is TGTGCCAGTAGTCGGCTCCATCCCGGGGGGTCCCGGGGAGATACGCAGTATTTT. Translation gives CASSRLHPGGSRGDTQYF.

This clone is deemed medium-sized. The chain couples TRBV5-1 to TRBJ2-7, with TRBD1 identical over 9 bases. The CDR3 is 15 residues long. Germline V CDR1 and CDR2: SGHRS, YFSETQ. J lost 1 base, V lost 0 bases, and 2 bases had no gene match. This chain's CDR3 is CASSLGGTGSYEQYF. The CDR3 coding sequence is TGCGCCAGCAGCTTGGGGGGGACAGGGTCCTACGAGCAGTACTTC.

Relative to its sample, this clone is medium-sized. The chain employs TRBV28 and TRBJ1-1, with a possible D match to TRBD1 (6 bases). This CDR3 spans 15 amino acids. V lost 1 base to trimming and J lost 10 bases, with 19 bases between them. Germline values: CDR1 MDHEN, CDR2 SYDVKM. The CDR3 DNA reads as TGTGCCAGCAGTTTATCCTATTCGTTAGGGGGAAGAGCTTTCTTT. Amino acid sequence: CASSLSYSLGGRAFF. Full variable domain (remainder filled in from reference TRBV28 and TRBJ1-1): DVKVTQSSRYLVKRTGEKVFLECVQDMDHENMFWYRQDPGLGLRLIYFSYDVKMKEKGDIPEGYSVSREKKERFSLILESASTNQTSMYLCASSLSYSLGGRAFFGQGTRLTVV.

Within the sample, this clone is medium-sized. The chain employs TRBV5-4 and TRBJ2-7; D remains unclear. V was pared by 0 bases and J by 3 bases, with 7 bases between. Germline V CDR1 and CDR2: SGHNT, YYREEE (reference sequence). The length of the CDR3 is 13 residues. CDR3 residues: CASSLDSIYEQYF. Here the CDR3 DNA reads TGTGCCAGCAGCTTGGATAGCATCTACGAGCAGTACTTC.

The chain links TRBV6-1 to TRBJ2-7; weak D call: TRBD1 (6 bases). Germline V CDR1 and CDR2: MNHNS, SASEGT. V was pared by 4 bases and J by 4 bases, with 17 bases between. There are 15 residues in the CDR3. The CDR3 reads CASSARDRLQYEQYF. The CDR3 DNA is TGTGCCAGCAGTGCCAGAGACAGGCTACAATACGAGCAGTACTTC.

By frequency in the sample, this clone is medium-sized (0.01 to 0.1%). In nucleotides, the CDR3 is TGCGCCAGCAGCCGAACAGGGGAATTGGGGGATGGCTACACCTTC. Protein: CASSRTGELGDGYTF. This chain uses TRBV5-1 with TRBJ1-2; 7 bases are shared with TRBD1. The V and J ends lost 4 bases and 6 bases, in that order; junction bases with no gene match: 12. Germline V gives CDR1 SGHRS, CDR2 YFSETQ. The CDR3 extends over 15 amino acids.

This clone is categorized as medium-sized (0.01 to 0.1%). This sequence joins TRBV28 and TRBJ1-1; 7 bases line up with TRBD1. J was trimmed by 6 bases and V by 3 bases; bases with no gene match: 4. Germline V gene sequence: CDR1 MDHEN, CDR2 SYDVKM. This CDR3 is 13 amino acids long. CDR3 loop: CASSFRDRAEAFF. In DNA, the CDR3 is TGTGCCAGCAGTTTTCGCGACAGGGCTGAAGCTTTCTTT.

This sequence joins TRBV5-1 and TRBJ1-2, with TRBD1 matching over 10 bases. This CDR3 has 14 amino acids. J gave up 7 bases and V 4 bases, and 7 bases lay outside the gene matches. CDR1 SGHRS and CDR2 YFSETQ come from the germline V gene. Here the CDR3 DNA reads TGCGCCAGCAGCCAGGGGGACAGGGGCGTTGGCTACACCTTC. Protein product: CASSQGDRGVGYTF.

The chain joins TRBV6-6 to TRBJ1-3; D ambiguous. The germline CDR1 and CDR2 sequences are MNHNY and SVGAGI (reference sequence). The CDR3 contains 12 residues. The V gene lost 10 bases and the J gene lost 0 bases, with 7 bases spanning the gap. CDR3 protein: CATQSSGNTIYF. The CDR3 nucleotides are TGTGCCACACAGAGCTCTGGAAACACCATATATTTT.

This clone showed up just a few times. J is TRBJ2-3 and V is TRBV5-1; 10 nucleotides line up with TRBD2. This CDR3 has 17 amino acids. CDR1 is SGHRS, CDR2 YFSETQ, per germline. The trim removed 4 bases at V and 5 bases at J, leaving 13 bases unmatched. CDR3 bases: TGCGCCAGCAGCCCCCATGGCGCTAGCGGGAGTTTAGATACGCAGTATTTT. Its protein product is CASSPHGASGSLDTQYF.

The chain has TRBV5-1 and TRBJ1-3; 9 positions agree with TRBD1. V was pared by 0 bases and J by 2 bases, with 0 bases of the junction left unmatched. Germline V CDR1 and CDR2: SGHRS, YFSETQ. This CDR3 is built from 15 residues. The CDR3 loop reads CASSLGQGAGNTIYF. The CDR3, as DNA: TGCGCCAGCAGCTTGGGACAGGGGGCTGGAAACACCATATATTTT.

This chain uses TRBV27 with TRBJ2-5, with 7 bases identical to TRBD2. CDR1 MNHEY and CDR2 SMNVEV come from the germline V gene (reference sequence). This CDR3 has 14 amino acids. The CDR3 loop reads CASASWGGSETQYF. In DNA form, the CDR3 reads TGTGCATCAGCAAGCTGGGGCGGGAGCGAGACCCAGTACTTC.

The chain recombines TRBV15 with TRBJ2-5, with D perhaps TRBD1 (5 bases). Germline V gene lookup returns CDR1 LNHNV and CDR2 YYDKDF (reference sequence). The V gene lost 2 bases and the J gene lost 3 bases, with 16 bases spanning the gap. The CDR3 runs to 16 residues. CDR3 DNA: TGTGCCACCAGCAGAACGTGGGGCCCTTGGGAAGAGACCCAGTACTTC. This codes for CATSRTWGPWEETQYF.

This clone appeared once. The CDR3 sequence is CASSLLAGASTDTQYF. CDR3 in DNA: TGCGCCAGCAGCTTGCTAGCGGGGGCCTCCACAGATACGCAGTATTTT. The rearrangement uses TRBV5-1 and TRBJ2-3, with 10 bases aligning to TRBD2. Losses at the gene ends were 1 base for V and 2 bases for J; bases not matched to a gene: 4. CDR3 length: 16 amino acids. Looked up from germline, CDR1 is SGHRS and CDR2 is YFSETQ.